This T cell receptor beta chain derives from a study of cytomegalovirus exposure and HLA in healthy donors. Background on the study: Of all 400 or so donors who were genotyped, under 90% belonged to the Caucasian-associated ancestry cluster. Findings and caveats of the study: Later work found that TCR association rates differed between HLA loci; DRB1 had the most and HLA-C the fewest.

J gave up 4 bases and V 5 bases, and 8 bases lay outside the gene matches. This CDR3 contains 15 residues. Germline V gene sequence: CDR1 MNHEY, CDR2 SVGAGI. The PCR ran on 60 Vbeta and 13 Jbeta primers. Method: immunoSEQ multiplex PCR; TCRdb's copy keeps in-frame clones and lacks some. This table has some 150,000 clones, roughly 74% appearing once. To note about this clone: No antigen is known for it.

The receptor was isolated from a man aged 40-49 years in good health and CMV-seronegative. This chain joins TRBV6-5 and TRBJ2-7, with 10 bases aligning to TRBD1. The material sequenced was PBMCs. The CDR3 reads CASSARDRGLYEQYF. The DNA for the CDR3 is TGTGCCAGCAGTGCCCGGGACAGGGGATTGTACGAGCAGTACTTC.